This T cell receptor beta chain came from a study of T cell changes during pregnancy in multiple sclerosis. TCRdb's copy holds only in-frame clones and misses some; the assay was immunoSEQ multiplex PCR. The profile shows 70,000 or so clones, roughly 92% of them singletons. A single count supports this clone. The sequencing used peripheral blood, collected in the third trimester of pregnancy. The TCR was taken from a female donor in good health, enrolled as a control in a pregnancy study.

The CDR3 bases are TGTGCCAGCAGTTTTCAAGGACAGGGACGTGGTGGCTACACCTTC. Residues: CASSFQGQGRGGYTF. The J gene is TRBJ1-2, the V gene TRBV28, with TRBD1 matching 8 bases. Germline V gene data show CDR1 as MDHEN and CDR2 as SYDVKM. The CDR3 has 15 amino acids. Unmatched junction bases numbered 10, after V lost 3 bases and J lost 7 bases.